These 7 T cell receptor beta chains were all obtained from the same sample, sequenced in a study of T cells after yellow fever vaccination. TCRdb re-derived calls from the 5' RACE reads in MiXCR, one entry per CDR3 protein. Of under 50,000 distinct CDR3 sequences in the sample, just under 6.5% are singletons; the top ten hold 10%. The sequences come from PBMCs, either bulk or a sorted T-cell subset (CD4+, CD8+, memory, or dextramer-sorted; not recorded which), collected 45 days after the yellow fever booster vaccination. The source of these receptors is a man in his thirties or forties who received the YFV17D yellow fever vaccine.

In its sample, this clonotype was seen a few times. The chain links TRBV4-3 to TRBJ2-2; 7 bases agree with TRBD1. Germline assignment: CDR1 LGHNA and CDR2 YSLEER. V shed 0 bases and J 5 bases; nucleotides not matched to a gene: 6. This CDR3 has 16 residues. The CDR3 DNA is TGCGCCAGCAGCCAAGATCCCAGGGGGAGAACCGGGGAGCTGTTTTTT. It translates to CASSQDPRGRTGELFF.

The chain employs TRBV6-2 or TRBV6-3 and TRBJ1-5, with D possibly being TRBD1 (5 bases). V was clipped by 6 bases and J by 0 bases, with 12 bases between them. Germline-derived CDR1 and CDR2 are MNHEY and SVGEGT. The CDR3 spans 15 residues. CDR3 coding DNA: TGTGCCAGCAGGGAGGGGCCTTATAGCAATCAGCCCCAGCATTTT. It yields the protein CASREGPYSNQPQHF.

This rearrangement joins TRBV7-8 to TRBJ2-1; 9 bases map to TRBD2. The CDR3 is 16 amino acids. Per the germline V gene, CDR1 is SGHVS and CDR2 is FQNEAQ. V dropped 2 bases and J dropped 4; count of bases not matched to a gene: 6. CDR3 sequence (DNA): TGTGCCAGCAGCTTACTAAGCGGGAGGCTTTACAATGAGCAGTTCTTC. This gives the protein CASSLLSGRLYNEQFF.

This clonotype was detected only a few times. This chain links TRBV18 with TRBJ2-1; D unclear. Trimming took 3 bases from V and 0 from J, leaving 12 bases between them. The CDR3 consists of 16 residues. Germline V gene data show CDR1 as KGHSH and CDR2 as LQKENI. The chain's CDR3 is CASSPTTPRSYNEQFF. The CDR3 DNA follows: TGTGCCAGCTCACCCACTACCCCGCGCTCCTACAATGAGCAGTTCTTC. The whole variable domain, remainder taken from reference TRBV18 and TRBJ2-1, is NAGVMQNPRHLVRRRGQEARLRCSPMKGHSHVYWYRQLPEEGLKFMVYLQKENIIDESGMPKERFSAEFPKEGPSILRIQQVVRGDSAAYFCASSPTTPRSYNEQFFGPGTRLTVL.

This clonotype appeared once. This sequence joins TRBV9 and TRBJ1-6; TRBD1 agrees at 8 bases. Germline CDR1 SGDLS, CDR2 YYNGEE. CDR3 size: 15 residues. Trimming cost V 1 base and J 7 bases; bases outside gene matches: 4. The chain's CDR3 is CASSVPRTGNSPLHF. CDR3 in DNA: TGTGCCAGCAGCGTACCCAGGACAGGGAATTCACCCCTCCACTTT. Using reference TRBV9 and TRBJ1-6 for the parts outside the CDR3, the full variable domain is DSGVTQTPKHLITATGQRVTLRCSPRSGDLSVYWYQQSLDQGLQFLIQYYNGEERAKGNILERFSAQQFPDLHSELNLSSLELGDSALYFCASSVPRTGNSPLHFGNGTRLTVT.

This clonotype was counted many times. This sequence joins TRBV3-1 and TRBJ2-1; TRBD2 matches at 8 bases. Losses at the gene ends were 2 bases for V and 7 bases for J; bases not matched to a gene: 10. The CDR3 has 16 amino acids. Germline V gives CDR1 LGHDT, CDR2 YNNKEL (reference sequence). The CDR3 coding sequence is TGTGCCAGCAGCCAATTTCTGCGGGAGGTGCATAATGAGCAGTTCTTC. Encoded protein: CASSQFLREVHNEQFF.

The chain is built from TRBV20-1 and TRBJ1-6; 9 bases are shared with TRBD1. The V gene end was trimmed by 4 bases and the J gene end by 7 bases; junction bases not matched to a gene: 5. The CDR3 runs 14 residues. Germline V lookup: CDR1 DFQATT, CDR2 SNEGSKA (reference sequence). The CDR3 loop reads CSATPGTGNSPLHF. As DNA, the CDR3 is TGCAGTGCTACACCCGGGACAGGGAATTCACCCCTCCACTTT.